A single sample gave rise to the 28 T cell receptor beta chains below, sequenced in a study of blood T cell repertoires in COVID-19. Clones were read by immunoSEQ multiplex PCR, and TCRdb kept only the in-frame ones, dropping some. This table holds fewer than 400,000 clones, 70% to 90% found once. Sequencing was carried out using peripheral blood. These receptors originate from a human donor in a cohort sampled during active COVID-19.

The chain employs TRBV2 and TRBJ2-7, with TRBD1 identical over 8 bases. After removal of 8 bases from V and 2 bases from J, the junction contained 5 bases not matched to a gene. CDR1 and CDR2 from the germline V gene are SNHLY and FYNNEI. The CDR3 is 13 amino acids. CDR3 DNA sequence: TGTGCCAGCCGGGACAGGCCGACCTACGAGCAGTACTTC. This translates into CASRDRPTYEQYF.

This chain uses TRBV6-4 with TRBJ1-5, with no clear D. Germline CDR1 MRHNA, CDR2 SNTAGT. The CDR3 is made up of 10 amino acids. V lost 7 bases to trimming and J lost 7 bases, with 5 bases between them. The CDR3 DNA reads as TGTGCCAGCACCGGGCAGCCCCAGCATTTT. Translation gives CASTGQPQHF.

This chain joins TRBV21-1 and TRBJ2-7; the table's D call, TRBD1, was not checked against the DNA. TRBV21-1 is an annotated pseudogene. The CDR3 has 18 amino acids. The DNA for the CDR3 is TGTGCCAGCAGCAAAGTGCAACTCCGGGACAGGGAGTCCTACGAGCAGTACTTC. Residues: CASSKVQLRDRESYEQYF.

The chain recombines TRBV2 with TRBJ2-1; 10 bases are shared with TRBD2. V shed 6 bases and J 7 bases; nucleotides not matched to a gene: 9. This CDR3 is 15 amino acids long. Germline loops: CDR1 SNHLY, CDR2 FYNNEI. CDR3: CASSDPSGGRNEQFF. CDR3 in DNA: TGTGCCAGCAGCGATCCTAGCGGGGGCCGGAATGAGCAGTTCTTC.

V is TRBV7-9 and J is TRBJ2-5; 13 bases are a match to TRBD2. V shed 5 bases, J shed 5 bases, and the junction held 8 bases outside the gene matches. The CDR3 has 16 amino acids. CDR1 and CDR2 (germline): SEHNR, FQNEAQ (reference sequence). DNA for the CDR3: TGTGCCAGCAGCACGGGGACTAGCGGGGCTCGGGAGACCCAGTACTTC. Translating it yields CASSTGTSGARETQYF.

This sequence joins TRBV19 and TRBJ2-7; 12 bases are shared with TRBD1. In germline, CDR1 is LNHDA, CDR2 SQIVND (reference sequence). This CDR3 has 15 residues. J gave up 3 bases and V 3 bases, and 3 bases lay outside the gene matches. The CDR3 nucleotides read TGTGCCAGTAGTATGGGACAGGGGGCTGTCTACGAGCAGTACTTC. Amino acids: CASSMGQGAVYEQYF.

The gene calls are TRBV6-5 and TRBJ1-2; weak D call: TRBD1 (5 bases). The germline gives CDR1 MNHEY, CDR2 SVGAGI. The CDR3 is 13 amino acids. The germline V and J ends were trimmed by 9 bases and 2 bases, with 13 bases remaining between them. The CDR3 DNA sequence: TGTGCCAGTAAACTTGGGGGGAACTATGGCTACACCTTC. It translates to CASKLGGNYGYTF.

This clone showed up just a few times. This CDR3 is CASSLGAPNTGELFF. The CDR3 DNA reads TGTGCCAGCAGCTTGGGCGCCCCGAACACCGGGGAGCTGTTTTTT. The chain joins TRBV5-4 to TRBJ2-2; D gene uncertain. The CDR3 extends over 15 amino acids. Germline V gives CDR1 SGHNT, CDR2 YYREEE (reference sequence). V was trimmed by 0 bases and J by 0 bases, leaving 6 bases between them.

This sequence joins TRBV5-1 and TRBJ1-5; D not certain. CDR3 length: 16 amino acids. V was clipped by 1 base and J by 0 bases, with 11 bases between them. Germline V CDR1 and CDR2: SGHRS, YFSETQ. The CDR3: CASSLSKIHSNQPQHF. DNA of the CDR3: TGCGCCAGCAGCTTGAGCAAAATTCATAGCAATCAGCCCCAGCATTTT.

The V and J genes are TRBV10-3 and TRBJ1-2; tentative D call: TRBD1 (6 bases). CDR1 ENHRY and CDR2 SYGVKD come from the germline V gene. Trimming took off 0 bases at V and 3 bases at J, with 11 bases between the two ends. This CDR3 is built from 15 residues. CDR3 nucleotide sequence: TGTGCCATCAGTGAGTCATGGGGGCAGCACTATGGCTACACCTTC. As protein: CAISESWGQHYGYTF.

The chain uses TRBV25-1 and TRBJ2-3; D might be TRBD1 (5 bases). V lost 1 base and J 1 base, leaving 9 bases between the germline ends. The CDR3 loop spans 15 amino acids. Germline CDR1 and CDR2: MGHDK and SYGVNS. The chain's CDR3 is CASSESMGRTDTQYF. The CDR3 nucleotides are TGTGCCAGCAGTGAATCTATGGGGCGCACAGATACGCAGTATTTT.

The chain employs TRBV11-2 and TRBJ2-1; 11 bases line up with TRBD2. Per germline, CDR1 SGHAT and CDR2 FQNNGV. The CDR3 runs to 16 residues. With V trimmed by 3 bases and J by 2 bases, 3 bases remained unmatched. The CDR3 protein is CASSFTSGGPYNEQFF. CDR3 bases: TGTGCCAGCAGCTTCACTAGCGGGGGTCCCTACAATGAGCAGTTCTTC. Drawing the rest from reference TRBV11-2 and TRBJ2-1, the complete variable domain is EAGVAQSPRYKIIEKRQSVAFWCNPISGHATLYWYQQILGQGPKLLIQFQNNGVVDDSQLPKDRFSAERLKGVDSTLKIQPAKLEDSAVYLCASSFTSGGPYNEQFFGPGTRLTVL.

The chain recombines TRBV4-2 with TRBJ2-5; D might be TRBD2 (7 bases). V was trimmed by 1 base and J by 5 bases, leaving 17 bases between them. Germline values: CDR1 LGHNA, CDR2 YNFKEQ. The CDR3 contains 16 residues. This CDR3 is CASSQAAGAGMETQYF. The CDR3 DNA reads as TGTGCCAGCAGCCAAGCGGCGGGGGCAGGAATGGAGACCCAGTACTTC.

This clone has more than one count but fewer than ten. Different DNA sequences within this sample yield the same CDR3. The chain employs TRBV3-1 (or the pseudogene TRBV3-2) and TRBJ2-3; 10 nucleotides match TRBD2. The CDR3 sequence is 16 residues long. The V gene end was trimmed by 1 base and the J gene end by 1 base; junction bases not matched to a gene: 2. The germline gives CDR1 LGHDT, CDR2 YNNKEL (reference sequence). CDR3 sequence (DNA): TGTGCCAGCAGCCAAGGGACTAGCGGAGGCACAGATACGCAGTATTTT. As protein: CASSQGTSGGTDTQYF.

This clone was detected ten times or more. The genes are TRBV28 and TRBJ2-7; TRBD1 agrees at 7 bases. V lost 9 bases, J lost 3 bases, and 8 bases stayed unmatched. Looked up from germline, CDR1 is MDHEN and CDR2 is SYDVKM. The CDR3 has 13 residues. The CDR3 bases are TGTGCCAGTAAAATGGGACAGAGCTACGAGCAGTACTTC. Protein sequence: CASKMGQSYEQYF.

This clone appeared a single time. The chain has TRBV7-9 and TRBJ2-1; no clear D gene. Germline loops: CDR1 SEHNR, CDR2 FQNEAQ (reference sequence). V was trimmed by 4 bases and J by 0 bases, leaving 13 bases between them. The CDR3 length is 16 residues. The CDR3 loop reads CASSSVRRSSYNEQFF. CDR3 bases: TGTGCCAGCAGCTCTGTTCGTCGGAGCTCCTACAATGAGCAGTTCTTC.

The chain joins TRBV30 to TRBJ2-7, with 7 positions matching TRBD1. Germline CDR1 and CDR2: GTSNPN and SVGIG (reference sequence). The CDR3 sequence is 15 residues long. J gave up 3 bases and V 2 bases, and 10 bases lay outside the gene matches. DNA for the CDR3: TGTGCCTGGAGTAAGGGACAGAAAGGGAACTACGAGCAGTACTTC. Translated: CAWSKGQKGNYEQYF.

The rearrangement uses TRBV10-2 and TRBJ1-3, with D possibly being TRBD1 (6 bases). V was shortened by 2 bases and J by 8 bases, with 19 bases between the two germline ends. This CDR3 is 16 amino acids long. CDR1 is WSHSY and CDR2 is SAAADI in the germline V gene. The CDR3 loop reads CASSEQKPTGSDTIYF. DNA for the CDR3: TGCGCCAGCAGTGAGCAGAAGCCAACAGGGTCGGACACCATATATTTT.

The CDR3 nucleotides are TGTGCCAGCAGTGAATCTTCGGGGCAGGGGTATGGCTACACCTTC. Translating it yields CASSESSGQGYGYTF. The rearrangement joins TRBV2 to TRBJ1-2; perhaps TRBD1 as D (6 bases). The CDR3 has 15 residues. From germline, CDR1 is SNHLY and CDR2 FYNNEI. V gave up 2 bases and J gave up 5 bases, with 15 bases separating them.

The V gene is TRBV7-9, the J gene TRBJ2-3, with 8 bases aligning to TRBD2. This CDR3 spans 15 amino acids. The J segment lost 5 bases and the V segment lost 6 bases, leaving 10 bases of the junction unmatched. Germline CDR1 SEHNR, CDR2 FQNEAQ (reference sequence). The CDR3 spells CASSYQLAEGDTQYF. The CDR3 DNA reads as TGTGCCAGCAGTTACCAACTAGCGGAGGGAGATACGCAGTATTTT. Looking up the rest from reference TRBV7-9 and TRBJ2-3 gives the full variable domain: DTGVSQNPRHKITKRGQNVTFRCDPISEHNRLYWYRQTLGQGPEFLTYFQNEAQLEKSRLLSDRFSAERPKGSFSTLEIQRTEQGDSAMYLCASSYQLAEGDTQYFGPGTRLTVL.

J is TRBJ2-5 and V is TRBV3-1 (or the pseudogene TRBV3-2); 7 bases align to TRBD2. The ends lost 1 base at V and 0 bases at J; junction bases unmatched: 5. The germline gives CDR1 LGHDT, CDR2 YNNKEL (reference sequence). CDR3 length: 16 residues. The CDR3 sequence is CASSQVLAVYQETQYF. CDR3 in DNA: TGTGCCAGCAGCCAAGTCCTAGCGGTGTACCAAGAGACCCAGTACTTC.

The CDR3 bases are TGTGCCAGCAATACCCCGGGACTAGCGGGAGGTGAGCAGTTCTTC. Protein product: CASNTPGLAGGEQFF. The chain links TRBV6-6 to TRBJ2-1; TRBD2 agrees at 15 bases. The germline V gene encodes CDR1 MNHNY and CDR2 SVGAGI (reference sequence). There are 15 residues in the CDR3. V shed 7 bases and J 9 bases; nucleotides not matched to a gene: 7.

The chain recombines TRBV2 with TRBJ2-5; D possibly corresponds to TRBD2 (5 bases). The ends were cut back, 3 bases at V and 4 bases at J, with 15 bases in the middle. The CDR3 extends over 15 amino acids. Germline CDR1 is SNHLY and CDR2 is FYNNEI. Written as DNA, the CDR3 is TGTGCCAGCAGTGATAGTCTAGCTGGCGCAGAGACCCAGTACTTC. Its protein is CASSDSLAGAETQYF. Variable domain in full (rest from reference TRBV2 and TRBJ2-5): EPEVTQTPSHQVTQMGQEVILRCVPISNHLYFYWYRQILGQKVEFLVSFYNNEISEKSEIFDDQFSVERPDGSNFTLKIRSTKLEDSAMYFCASSDSLAGAETQYFGPGTRLLVL.

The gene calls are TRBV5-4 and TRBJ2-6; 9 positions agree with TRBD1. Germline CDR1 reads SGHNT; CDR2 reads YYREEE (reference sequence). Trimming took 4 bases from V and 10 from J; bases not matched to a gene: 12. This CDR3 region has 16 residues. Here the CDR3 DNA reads TGTGCCAGCAGCCTATTCATATCCGGGACAGGGAACGTCCTGACTTTC. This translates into CASSLFISGTGNVLTF.

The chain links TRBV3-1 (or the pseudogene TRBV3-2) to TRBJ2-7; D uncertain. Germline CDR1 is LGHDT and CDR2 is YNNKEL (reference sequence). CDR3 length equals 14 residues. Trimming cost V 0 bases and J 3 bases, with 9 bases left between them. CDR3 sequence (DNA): TGTGCCAGCAGCCAAGATAGAGGCGACTACGAGCAGTACTTC. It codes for CASSQDRGDYEQYF.

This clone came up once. The CDR3 nucleotides read TGTGCCAGCAGTGAATTGGCCAGCTATGGCTACACCTTC. It is translated as CASSELASYGYTF. The V gene is TRBV6-1, the J gene TRBJ1-2, with D unresolved. CDR3 length equals 13 residues. The germline V and J ends were trimmed by 2 bases and 4 bases, with 8 bases remaining between them. From germline, CDR1 is MNHNS and CDR2 SASEGT.

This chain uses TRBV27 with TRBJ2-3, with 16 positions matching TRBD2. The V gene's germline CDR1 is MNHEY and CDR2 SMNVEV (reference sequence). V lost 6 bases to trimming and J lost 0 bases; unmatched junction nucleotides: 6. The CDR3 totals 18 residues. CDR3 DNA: TGTGCCAGCAGCCCGGGACTAGCGGGAGGGCCGAGCACAGATACGCAGTATTTT. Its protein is CASSPGLAGGPSTDTQYF.

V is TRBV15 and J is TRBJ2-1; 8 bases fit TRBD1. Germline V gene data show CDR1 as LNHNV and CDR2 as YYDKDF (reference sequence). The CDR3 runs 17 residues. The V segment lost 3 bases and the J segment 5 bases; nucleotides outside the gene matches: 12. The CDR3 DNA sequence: TGTGCCACCAGCAGCCACCCCCCAGGGGGCGAGCACAATGAGCAGTTCTTC. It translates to CATSSHPPGGEHNEQFF. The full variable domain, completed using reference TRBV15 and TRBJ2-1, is DAMVIQNPRYQVTQFGKPVTLSCSQTLNHNVMYWYQQKSSQAPKLLFHYYDKDFNNEADTPDNFQSRRPNTSFCFLDIRSPGLGDTAMYLCATSSHPPGGEHNEQFFGPGTRLTVL.